A selection of T cell receptor beta chains follows, all from one sample in a study of T cells after yellow fever vaccination. TCRdb recomputed calls from the 5' RACE reads with MiXCR, one row per CDR3 protein. The sample holds 110,000 to 150,000 distinct CDR3 sequences, under 8% seen once. Sequencing used CD4+ T cells sorted from PBMCs, obtained 10 days after the yellow fever booster vaccination. The receptors originated from a young man who received the YFV17D yellow fever vaccine. Each CDR3 is given with its conserved first and last residue. The D gene is left open where the match is weak. Clone sizes are given selectively: once, few, many, or a class where the clone is expanded.

v_call	j_call	d_call	clone_size	cdr3_aa	cdr3_nt
TRBV7-2	TRBJ2-5	TRBD1	few	CASSLDRGFETQYF	TGTGCCAGCAGCTTAGACAGGGGGTTTGAGACCCAGTACTTC
TRBV28	TRBJ2-7	-	many	CASSLVKHEQYF	TGTGCCAGCAGTTTAGTCAAACACGAGCAGTACTTC
TRBV5-1	TRBJ2-3	-	-	CASSLDGQGTDTQYF	TGCGCCAGCAGCTTGGATGGGCAAGGGACAGATACGCAGTATTTT
TRBV30	TRBJ2-5	TRBD2	few	CAWSQRTSGRVETQYF	TGTGCCTGGAGTCAAAGGACTAGCGGGAGGGTGGAGACCCAGTACTTC
TRBV2	TRBJ2-2	-	many	CASSARDLHTGELFF	TGTGCCAGCAGTGCGCGGGACTTACACACCGGGGAGCTGTTTTTT
TRBV18	TRBJ2-7	TRBD2	many	CASSPQLAGGAYEQYF	TGTGCCAGCTCACCACAACTAGCGGGAGGTGCCTACGAGCAGTACTTC
TRBV27	TRBJ1-3	-	many	CASRPITGRRDTIYF	TGTGCCAGCAGGCCGATTACAGGGCGGAGGGACACCATATATTTT
TRBV25-1	TRBJ2-5	TRBD2	many	CASSEGRLAGMETQYF	TGTGCCAGCAGTGAAGGACGACTAGCGGGTATGGAGACCCAGTACTTC
TRBV9	TRBJ1-2	-	many	CASSVGSGNYGYTF	TGTGCCAGCAGCGTTGGGAGCGGGAACTATGGCTACACCTTC
TRBV5-4	TRBJ2-6	-	-	CASSPPSAGANVLTF	TGTGCCAGCAGCCCGCCATCAGCTGGGGCCAACGTCCTGACTTTC
TRBV2	TRBJ2-7	-	many	CASSRQWTSYEQYF	TGTGCCAGCAGTAGGCAGTGGACCTCCTACGAGCAGTACTTC
TRBV4-3	TRBJ2-7	-	many	CASSQDFGGRYEQYF	TGCGCCAGCAGCCAAGATTTCGGGGGGCGGTACGAGCAGTACTTC
TRBV23-1	TRBJ1-6	TRBD1	-	CASSQSRTGGYSPLHF	TGCGCCAGCAGTCAATCGCGAACAGGGGGTTATTCACCCCTCCACTTT
TRBV6-6	TRBJ2-5	-	many	CASSYSTETQYF	TGTGCCAGCAGTTACTCGACCGAGACCCAGTACTTC
TRBV29-1	TRBJ2-2	-	many	CSVVSGAGELFF	TGCAGCGTTGTTTCGGGCGCCGGGGAGCTGTTTTTT
TRBV20-1	TRBJ1-5	-	many	CSASRPGNQPQHF	TGCAGTGCTAGCAGGCCGGGGAATCAGCCCCAGCATTTT
TRBV3-1	TRBJ2-7	-	many	CASSPFSGSYEQYF	TGTGCCAGCAGCCCGTTTAGCGGCTCCTACGAGCAGTACTTC
TRBV7-2	TRBJ2-3	-	many	CASSLDRGRTGAQYF	TGTGCCAGCAGCCTGGACCGGGGGAGGACGGGGGCGCAGTATTTT
TRBV12-3/TRBV12-4	TRBJ1-1	-	many	CASSLRRYTEAFF	TGTGCCAGCAGTTTAAGACGGTACACTGAAGCTTTCTTT
TRBV20-1	TRBJ1-2	-	many	CSARDLRGSSYGYTF	TGCAGTGCTAGAGATTTGAGGGGCTCGAGCTATGGCTACACCTTC
TRBV6-2/TRBV6-3	TRBJ1-1	TRBD1	many	CASSYDRGFTEAFF	TGTGCCAGCAGTTACGACAGGGGGTTTACTGAAGCTTTCTTT
TRBV15	TRBJ1-3	-	many	CATSRDGTDSGNTIYF	TGTGCCACCAGCAGAGATGGCACGGACTCTGGAAACACCATATATTTT
TRBV20-1	TRBJ2-3	TRBD1	many	CSAPDRAVTDTQYF	TGCAGTGCACCGGACAGGGCGGTCACAGATACGCAGTATTTT
TRBV6-1	TRBJ2-1	-	-	CASTPTVSSYNEQFF	TGTGCCAGCACTCCGACAGTAAGCTCCTACAATGAGCAGTTCTTC
TRBV6-5	TRBJ2-1	-	many	CASSYSVGNGPYNEQFF	TGTGCCAGCAGTTACTCCGTCGGGAACGGACCTTACAATGAGCAGTTCTTC
TRBV27	TRBJ2-1	-	many	CASSLGRSYNEQFF	TGTGCCAGCAGTTTAGGTCGCTCCTACAATGAGCAGTTCTTC
TRBV10-2	TRBJ2-1	TRBD2	many	CASRTSGADNEQFF	TGCGCCAGCAGGACTAGCGGGGCAGACAATGAGCAGTTCTTC
TRBV7-3	TRBJ2-7	TRBD1	many	CASSEDRGPYEQYF	TGTGCCAGCAGCGAAGACAGGGGTCCCTACGAGCAGTACTTC
TRBV20-1	TRBJ2-7	TRBD2	many	CSAWSGSSSYEQYF	TGCAGTGCTTGGAGCGGGAGTTCCTCCTACGAGCAGTACTTC
TRBV23-1	TRBJ2-5	-	many	CASRWIRGRAGPQETQYF	TGCGCCAGCAGATGGATAAGGGGGAGAGCGGGACCCCAAGAGACCCAGTACTTC
TRBV5-4	TRBJ2-2	TRBD2	-	CASSSLAGLNTGELFF	TGTGCCAGCAGCTCTTTAGCGGGGCTGAACACCGGGGAGCTGTTTTTT
TRBV12-3/TRBV12-4	TRBJ2-1	-	many	CASSPQGLSRKQFF	TGTGCCAGCAGCCCCCAGGGGCTGAGCAGGAAGCAGTTCTTC
TRBV6-2/TRBV6-3	TRBJ2-3	-	many	CASSYSPGDTQYF	TGTGCCAGCAGTTACTCACCTGGGGATACGCAGTATTTT
TRBV7-6	TRBJ2-5	-	many	CASSLGVDRRRETQYF	TGTGCCAGCAGCTTAGGAGTGGATAGAAGGAGAGAGACCCAGTACTTC
TRBV20-1	TRBJ1-2	-	many	CSARASANYGYTF	TGCAGTGCTAGAGCTTCTGCTAACTATGGCTACACCTTC
TRBV12-3/TRBV12-4	TRBJ2-5	TRBD2	many	CASRLAGVETQYF	TGTGCCAGCAGACTAGCGGGAGTAGAGACCCAGTACTTC
TRBV5-1	TRBJ2-1	TRBD2	many	CASSKSASGTYNEQFF	TGCGCCAGCAGCAAGTCCGCTAGCGGGACTTACAATGAGCAGTTCTTC
TRBV29-1	TRBJ2-7	TRBD2	many	CSVGSTSGSSYEQYF	TGCAGCGTTGGAAGCACTAGCGGGAGCTCCTACGAGCAGTACTTC
TRBV4-3	TRBJ2-1	-	many	CASSQDSWDTDNEQFF	TGCGCCAGCAGCCAAGATTCCTGGGACACCGACAATGAGCAGTTCTTC
TRBV20-1	TRBJ2-2	-	many	CSARNQGNTGELFF	TGCAGTGCAAGAAATCAGGGAAACACCGGGGAGCTGTTTTTT
TRBV7-2	TRBJ1-3	-	many	CASSTDRGNTIYF	TGTGCCAGCAGCACCGACAGGGGAAACACCATATATTTT
TRBV20-1	TRBJ2-1	-	-	CCARGLGGTNAYNEQFF	TGCTGTGCTAGAGGGTTGGGCGGGACGAACGCCTACAATGAGCAGTTCTTC
TRBV7-2	TRBJ2-5	-	many	CASTSPGAATQYF	TGTGCCAGCACCTCCCCAGGGGCGGCGACCCAGTACTTC
TRBV6-2/TRBV6-3	TRBJ1-5	-	many	CASSVWARGDQPQHF	TGTGCCAGCAGTGTGTGGGCTAGGGGGGATCAGCCCCAGCATTTT
TRBV7-2	TRBJ2-7	TRBD1	many	CASSRDRLYEQYF	TGTGCCAGCTCAAGGGACAGGCTCTACGAGCAGTACTTC
TRBV19	TRBJ2-3	TRBD1	few	CASRTGADTQYF	TGTGCCAGTAGGACAGGGGCAGATACGCAGTATTTT
TRBV6-2/TRBV6-3	TRBJ2-7	-	many	CASSGRRQVISYEQYF	TGTGCCAGCAGTGGCCGAAGACAGGTAATCTCCTACGAGCAGTACTTC
TRBV29-1	TRBJ1-1	-	-	CSVGGNTGAFF	TGCAGCGTTGGTGGAAACACTGGAGCTTTCTTT
TRBV18	TRBJ2-7	-	few	CASSPGGQSLEQYF	TGTGCCAGCTCACCCGGCGGACAGTCGTTGGAGCAGTACTTC
TRBV9	TRBJ1-2	TRBD1	many	CASSVAGQAYGYTF	TGTGCCAGCAGCGTAGCGGGACAGGCCTATGGCTACACCTTC
TRBV12-3/TRBV12-4	TRBJ2-2	-	many	CASSQGELFF	TGTGCCAGCAGCCAGGGGGAGCTGTTTTTT
TRBV6-5	TRBJ2-7	-	many	CASSVRGVQFGEQYF	TGTGCCAGCTCCGTTCGTGGGGTCCAATTCGGGGAGCAGTACTTC
TRBV7-2	TRBJ2-3	-	few	CASSLDNTQYF	TGTGCCAGCAGCCTCGATAATACGCAGTATTTT